The 24 T cell receptor beta chains presented below share a single source sample, sequenced in a study of T cell changes during pregnancy in multiple sclerosis. The repertoire was sequenced with immunoSEQ multiplex PCR; TCRdb's copy has only in-frame clones and lacks some. The sample holds 90,000 or so clones; 80% to 95% are singletons and the top ten take about 1.6%. Specimen: peripheral blood, collected in the first trimester of pregnancy. These receptors all come from a female donor with multiple sclerosis, enrolled in a pregnancy study.

V and J are TRBV5-6 and TRBJ1-2, with D tentatively TRBD1 (6 bases). Trimming removed 4 bases from V and 8 bases from J, with 15 bases in between. CDR1 is SGHDT and CDR2 is YYEEEE in the germline V gene. The CDR3 extends over 13 amino acids. CDR3 sequence (DNA): TGTGCCAGCAGCCCAGGAGGGGGAGGGGGCTACACCTTC. Translating it yields CASSPGGGGGYTF.

The rearrangement links TRBV19 to TRBJ2-7, with 12 bases identical to TRBD2. The CDR3 length is 17 residues. Unmatched junction bases numbered 10, after V lost 4 bases and J lost 3 bases. CDR1 is LNHDA and CDR2 is SQIVND in the germline V gene (reference sequence). The CDR3 here is CASSTGGLAGRGYEQYF. DNA for the CDR3: TGTGCCAGTAGTACCGGAGGACTAGCGGGACGCGGCTACGAGCAGTACTTC.

The chain is built from TRBV6-6 and TRBJ1-1; D might be TRBD1 (6 bases). Germline V gene sequence: CDR1 MNHNY, CDR2 SVGAGI (reference sequence). Trimming took off 6 bases at V and 3 bases at J, with 11 bases between the two ends. The CDR3 consists of 13 residues. In nucleotides, the CDR3 is TGTGCCAGCAGAGGCACAGGGCACACTGAAGCTTTCTTT. This codes for CASRGTGHTEAFF.

The V and J genes are TRBV5-1 and TRBJ2-7, with 10 bases lining up with TRBD2. This CDR3 region has 14 residues. Germline-derived CDR1 and CDR2 are SGHRS and YFSETQ. The V and J ends lost 5 bases and 3 bases, in that order; junction bases with no gene match: 5. For the CDR3, the DNA is TGCGCCAGCAGGGTCTCTAGCGGGAGCTACGAGCAGTACTTC. Translating gives CASRVSSGSYEQYF. Full variable domain (outside the CDR3, taken from reference TRBV5-1 and TRBJ2-7): KAGVTQTPRYLIKTRGQQVTLSCSPISGHRSVSWYQQTPGQGLQFLFEYFSETQRNKGNFPGRFSGRQFSNSRSEMNVSTLELGDSALYLCASRVSSGSYEQYFGPGTRLTVT.

The chain joins TRBV28 to TRBJ2-1; 9 nucleotides line up with TRBD2. The V and J ends lost 7 bases and 6 bases, in that order; junction bases with no gene match: 16. Germline-derived CDR1 and CDR2 are MDHEN and SYDVKM. The length of the CDR3 is 17 residues. The CDR3 protein is CASTSTSGSFMGNEQFF. The CDR3 DNA reads TGTGCCAGCACCTCGACTAGCGGTTCTTTTATGGGCAATGAGCAGTTCTTC.

The rearrangement uses TRBV5-5 and TRBJ1-2; tentative D call: TRBD1 (6 bases). Trimming left V 4 bases short and J 6 bases short, with 10 bases between. Germline values: CDR1 SGHKS, CDR2 YYEKEE (reference sequence). This CDR3 spans 12 amino acids. CDR3: CASSLEGDGYTF. DNA for the CDR3: TGTGCCAGCAGCCTAGAGGGGGATGGCTACACCTTC.

The rearrangement links TRBV5-6 to TRBJ2-1; the D gene is possibly TRBD1 (5 bases). Germline V gene data show CDR1 as SGHDT and CDR2 as YYEEEE. Trimming stripped 5 bases from V and 3 bases from J, with 9 bases between. The CDR3 covers 13 residues. The CDR3 DNA sequence: TGTGCCAGCAGTCTCCAGGGCTACAATGAGCAGTTCTTC. It is translated as CASSLQGYNEQFF.

The genes are TRBV10-2 and TRBJ1-1; D might be TRBD1 (6 bases). Germline values: CDR1 WSHSY, CDR2 SAAADI. CDR3 size: 16 residues. V lost 3 bases to trimming and J lost 4 bases, with 18 bases between them. As DNA, the CDR3 is TGCGCCAGCAGTGATAAGGGGGGGATCAGGGTCACTGAAGCTTTCTTT. This sequence encodes CASSDKGGIRVTEAFF.

This chain uses TRBV27 with TRBJ1-4; tentatively, D is TRBD1 (6 bases). V was cut by 6 bases and J by 15 bases, with 20 bases left in between. The CDR3 length is 13 residues. The germline V gene has CDR1 MNHEY and CDR2 SMNVEV (reference sequence). The CDR3 nucleotides are TGTGCCAGCAGCCCCGGGGGGGGCTCCCGTGTGTTTTTT. This codes for CASSPGGGSRVFF.

The V gene is TRBV7-9, the J gene TRBJ2-7; 11 bases agree with TRBD1. CDR1 and CDR2 (germline): SEHNR, FQNEAQ (reference sequence). The ends lost 5 bases at V and 4 bases at J; junction bases unmatched: 13. The CDR3 is 17 residues long. DNA for the CDR3: TGTGCCAGCAGCGATAGGATTTTGGGACAGGGGGGTTACGAGCAGTACTTC. It codes for CASSDRILGQGGYEQYF.

This rearrangement joins TRBV11-2 to TRBJ2-7; 10 nucleotides agree with TRBD2. V trimming: 4 bases; J trimming: 3 bases; junction bases outside the gene matches: 15. Germline-derived CDR1 and CDR2 are SGHAT and FQNNGV. The CDR3 consists of 18 residues. The CDR3 spells CASSSPKREGEGNYEQYF. CDR3 coding DNA: TGTGCCAGCAGCTCACCAAAGCGGGAGGGCGAGGGTAACTACGAGCAGTACTTC.

The V call is TRBV7-2, the J call TRBJ2-7, with TRBD2 identical over 8 bases. Germline CDR1 reads SGHTA; CDR2 reads FQGNSA. The junction had 7 bases not matched to a gene; V was cut back by 1 base and J by 2 bases. CDR3 length: 16 residues. CDR3 amino acids: CASSLGPGREAYEQYF. CDR3 sequence (DNA): TGTGCCAGCAGCTTAGGGCCAGGGCGGGAGGCCTACGAGCAGTACTTC.

The gene calls are TRBV19 and TRBJ2-6, with D possibly matching TRBD2 (5 bases). CDR1 is LNHDA, CDR2 SQIVND, per germline (reference sequence). Trimming removed 5 bases from V and 2 bases from J, with 19 bases in between. CDR3 length: 18 amino acids. The CDR3 nucleotides read TGTGCCAGTAGTTCCGGTCGCGGGCGGGCCACTGGGGCCAACGTCCTGACTTTC. It codes for CASSSGRGRATGANVLTF.

The chain uses TRBV5-1 and TRBJ2-1, with D possibly matching TRBD1 (6 bases). CDR3 length equals 15 residues. V gave up 6 bases and J gave up 0 bases, with 13 bases separating them. Germline-derived CDR1 and CDR2 are SGHRS and YFSETQ. The CDR3 coding sequence is TGCGCCAGCACCCCAGGGGCGAGCTCCTACAATGAGCAGTTCTTC. This translates into CASTPGASSYNEQFF.

This chain uses TRBV5-1 with TRBJ2-5; no definite D call. The CDR3 spans 14 residues. Deletions cut 1 base from V and 1 base from J, with 8 bases between. CDR1 SGHRS and CDR2 YFSETQ come from the germline V gene. The CDR3 is CASSLSVTQETQYF. The CDR3 region has the DNA TGCGCCAGCAGCTTGTCGGTAACCCAAGAGACCCAGTACTTC.

The chain employs TRBV4-1 and TRBJ1-3, with 12 bases fitting TRBD1. The CDR3 consists of 17 residues. The germline CDR1 and CDR2 sequences are MGHRA and YSYEKL. J lost 2 bases, V lost 5 bases, and 7 bases had no gene match. The CDR3 reads CASSDRDRGQTGNTIYF. In DNA, the CDR3 is TGCGCCAGCAGCGACCGGGACAGGGGGCAAACTGGAAACACCATATATTTT.

The rearrangement uses TRBV4-2 and TRBJ2-2, with D uncertain. The CDR3 has 16 residues. In germline, CDR1 is LGHNA, CDR2 YNFKEQ. V lost 2 bases and J lost 3, with 13 bases in between. For the CDR3, the DNA is TGTGCCAGCAGCCAATCACCAGCTGAGGACACCGGGGAGCTGTTTTTT. Residues: CASSQSPAEDTGELFF.

The V call is TRBV29-1, the J call TRBJ1-4; the match to TRBD1 covers 8 bases. This CDR3 has 13 amino acids. The germline V gene has CDR1 SQVTM and CDR2 ANQGSEA. With V trimmed by 6 bases and J by 4 bases, 4 bases remained unmatched. In nucleotides, the CDR3 is TGCAGCGTAGGGACAGGCCGTAATGAAAAACTGTTTTTT. Translated, it gives CSVGTGRNEKLFF.

This chain uses TRBV19 with TRBJ2-3, with TRBD2 as a possible D gene (6 bases). The CDR3 consists of 13 residues. V lost 7 bases to trimming and J lost 6 bases, with 14 bases between them. Germline CDR1 LNHDA, CDR2 SQIVND (reference sequence). The CDR3 DNA sequence: TGTGCCAGTAAAATCGGAGGGCAGGATACGCAGTATTTT. Protein: CASKIGGQDTQYF.

The rearrangement uses TRBV19 and TRBJ2-5; 16 bases map to TRBD2. Germline V lookup: CDR1 LNHDA, CDR2 SQIVND (reference sequence). This CDR3 spans 17 amino acids. Trimming removed 6 bases from V and 4 bases from J; junction bases left unmatched: 8. CDR3 protein: CASRPGLAGGPVETQYF. The CDR3, as DNA: TGTGCCAGTAGGCCGGGACTAGCGGGAGGGCCGGTAGAGACCCAGTACTTC.

On this clone itself: This CDR3 is also generated by other DNA sequences in the sample. The chain combines TRBV5-1 with TRBJ2-1, with no clear D. Trimming pared 2 bases from V and 0 bases from J, leaving 6 bases between. The CDR3 sequence is 14 residues long. Germline V CDR1 and CDR2: SGHRS, YFSETQ. The CDR3 spells CASSFGNSYNEQFF. CDR3 bases: TGCGCCAGCAGCTTCGGTAACTCCTACAATGAGCAGTTCTTC.

V and J are TRBV11-1 and TRBJ2-2, with 9 bases identical to TRBD2. The CDR3 totals 16 residues. In germline, CDR1 is SGHAT, CDR2 FQDESV (reference sequence). V gave up 8 bases and J gave up 0 bases; unmatched junction bases: 7. CDR3 in DNA: TGTGCCAGCCGCAGAGCGGGGGGAACGAACACCGGGGAGCTGTTTTTT. This codes for CASRRAGGTNTGELFF.

The gene calls are TRBV5-1 and TRBJ1-2, with 8 bases lining up with TRBD1. The CDR3 is 15 residues long. Germline V gene sequence: CDR1 SGHRS, CDR2 YFSETQ. Trimming removed 4 bases from V and 2 bases from J; junction bases left unmatched: 7. The CDR3: CASSPGQGGNYGYTF. As DNA, the CDR3 is TGCGCCAGCAGCCCAGGACAGGGAGGGAACTATGGCTACACCTTC.

V gene TRBV27 combines with J gene TRBJ1-1; D remains ambiguous. V was pared by 3 bases and J by 3 bases, with 11 bases between. Germline CDR1 MNHEY, CDR2 SMNVEV (reference sequence). The CDR3 totals 14 residues. CDR3 sequence (DNA): TGTGCCAGCAGTTTTTCGACAATTGACACTGAAGCTTTCTTT. It is translated as CASSFSTIDTEAFF.